These T cell receptor beta chains were read from a single sample in a study of shared clonotypes between healthy human individuals. This table comes from immunoSEQ multiplex PCR, and its TCRdb copy is limited to in-frame clones, with some not included. Counted here are hundreds of thousands of clones, 85% to 95% occurring once; the ten biggest clones make up less than 25%. Sequencing was performed on naive CD8+ T cells sorted from blood. The origin of the receptors is a man aged 25 to 40 in good health. The CDR3 runs from the conserved cysteine through the conserved F or W. D genes are given only for firm matches.

J | D | V | DNA | CDR3
TRBJ1-1 | NA | TRBV7-8 | TGTGCCAGCAGCTTCTTAGGCAGGGGCATGAACACTGAAGCTTTCTTT | CASSFLGRGMNTEAFF
TRBJ2-7 | TRBD2 | TRBV4-3 | TGCGCCAGCCGGTCCATTAAGCGGGACCTGGCCTACGAGCAGTACTTC | CASRSIKRDLAYEQYF
TRBJ2-7 | TRBD2 | TRBV7-9 | TGTGCCAGCAGCCCAGGTAGCCTAGCGGGAGCGTACGAGCAGTACTTC | CASSPGSLAGAYEQYF
TRBJ1-2 | TRBD1 | TRBV27 | TGTGCCAGCAGTTTATCTGCAGGGGGCGTTTTTGTAGGTGGCTACACCTTC | CASSLSAGGVFVGGYTF
TRBJ1-2 | NA | TRBV6-5 | TGTGCCAGCAGTTTCCCGGGAGTGGATGGCTACACCTTC | CASSFPGVDGYTF
TRBJ1-4 | NA | TRBV30 | TGTGCCTGGAGTCCTTTTAATGAAAAACTGTTTTTT | CAWSPFNEKLFF
TRBJ2-7 | TRBD1 | TRBV27 | TGTGCCAGCAGTACGGCAGGGGGCTTCCACGAGCAGTACTTC | CASSTAGGFHEQYF
TRBJ2-7 | TRBD1 | TRBV9 | TGTGCCAGCAGCGGGACAGGGAATTCTTACGAGCAGTACTTC | CASSGTGNSYEQYF
TRBJ2-3 | NA | TRBV10-3 | TGTGCCATCAGTGAGTCCCCAGGGGAAGGCACAGATACGCAGTATTTT | CAISESPGEGTDTQYF
TRBJ1-3 | NA | TRBV7-9 | TGTGCCAGCAGCTTAGCTAGCGAGAGCTCTGGAAACACCATATATTTT | CASSLASESSGNTIYF
TRBJ2-5 | NA | TRBV11-2 | TGTGCCAGCAGCGAAATGGGGCCGGGACTGGCCGAGACCCAGTACTTC | CASSEMGPGLAETQYF
TRBJ1-2 | NA | TRBV7-2 | TGTGCCAGCAGATACACCGTCAATTATGGCTACGCCTTC | CASRYTVNYGYAF
TRBJ2-7 | TRBD2 | TRBV9 | TGTGCCAGCAGCCCCGGGGGGGCGCGGGAGCAGTACTTC | CASSPGGAREQYF
TRBJ2-7 | TRBD2 | TRBV7-2 | TGTGTCAGCAGCCCGGGACTAGCGGGAGTGACCTACGAGCAGTACTTC | CVSSPGLAGVTYEQYF